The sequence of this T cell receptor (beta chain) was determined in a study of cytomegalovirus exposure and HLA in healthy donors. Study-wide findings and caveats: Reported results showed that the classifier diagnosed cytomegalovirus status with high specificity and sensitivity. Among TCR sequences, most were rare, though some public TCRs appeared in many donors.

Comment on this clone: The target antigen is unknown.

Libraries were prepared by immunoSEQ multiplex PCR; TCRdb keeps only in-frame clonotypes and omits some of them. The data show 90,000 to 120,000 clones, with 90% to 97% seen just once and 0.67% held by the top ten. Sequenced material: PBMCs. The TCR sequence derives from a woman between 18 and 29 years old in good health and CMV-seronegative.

CDR3 residues: CATSRSDRGLEQYF. CDR3 in DNA: TGTGCCACCAGCAGGTCGGACAGGGGGCTCGAGCAGTACTTC. The chain is built from TRBV15 and TRBJ2-7, with TRBD1 matching over 11 bases. This CDR3 is 14 amino acids long. V lost 3 bases, J lost 6 bases, and 4 bases stayed unmatched. Per germline, CDR1 LNHNV and CDR2 YYDKDF (reference sequence). The full variable domain, its missing parts supplied by reference TRBV15 and TRBJ2-7, is DAMVIQNPRYQVTQFGKPVTLSCSQTLNHNVMYWYQQKSSQAPKLLFHYYDKDFNNEADTPDNFQSRRPNTSFCFLDIRSPGLGDTAMYLCATSRSDRGLEQYFGPGTRLTVT.